Listed below are T cell receptor beta chains from one sample, sequenced in a study of blood T cell repertoires in COVID-19. Generated by immunoSEQ multiplex PCR, the TCRdb table keeps only in-frame clones and is missing some. The data contain 55,000 to 70,000 clones, 80% to 90% of them singletons. The sequencing sample was made of peripheral blood. These receptors all stem from a man at least 80 years old with acute or convalescent COVID-19. Both conserved end residues are part of each CDR3. The D gene is left open where the match is weak. Clone size, where shown, is once, few, many, or a class for clones that have expanded.

d_call	clone_size	v_call	j_call	cdr3_nt	cdr3_aa
TRBD1	-	TRBV30	TRBJ2-7	TGTGCCTGGGGGGCAGGGGGCAGCGAGCAGTACTTC	CAWGAGGSEQYF
-	-	TRBV30	TRBJ1-4	TGTGCCTGGAGGAAAGGAGAGGGCTTTCCTCACTTTTTT	CAWRKGEGFPHFF
-	-	TRBV29-1	TRBJ2-5	TGCAGCGTTTATTCAGGGACTGGAGAGACCCAGTACTTC	CSVYSGTGETQYF
TRBD2	-	TRBV6-2/TRBV6-3	TRBJ2-1	TGTGCCAGCAGTTCATACACCCAACGCGGGGGGAGCTCCTACAATGAGCAGTTCTTC	CASSSYTQRGGSSYNEQFF
TRBD1	few	TRBV5-4	TRBJ1-1	TGTGCCAGCAGCCAGGACAGGGGTTTCACTGAAGCTTTCTTT	CASSQDRGFTEAFF
TRBD1	-	TRBV9	TRBJ1-2	TGTGCCAGCAGCCCGCGACAGGGTCTAGACTATGGCTACACCTTC	CASSPRQGLDYGYTF
TRBD1	-	TRBV6-5	TRBJ2-2	TGTGCCAGCAGTTCGGACAGGGGAGGGACCGGGGAGCTGTTTTTT	CASSSDRGGTGELFF
-	-	TRBV2	TRBJ1-1	TGTGCCAGCAGTGAGGAGCATGGCACTGAAGCTTTCTTT	CASSEEHGTEAFF
-	-	TRBV7-2	TRBJ2-7	TGTGCCAGCAGCCCAGTTGGGGGGAGCTCCTACGAGCAGTACTTC	CASSPVGGSSYEQYF
TRBD1	-	TRBV7-2	TRBJ1-6	TGTGCCAGCAGCCCCCAAGGGACAGGGGATAATTCACCCCTCCACTTT	CASSPQGTGDNSPLHF
TRBD2	-	TRBV5-1	TRBJ2-3	TGCGCCAGCAGCTTAGCGGGAGGCACAGATACGCAGTATTTT	CASSLAGGTDTQYF
-	-	TRBV7-7	TRBJ2-5	TGTGCTAGCAGCTTAGCGGCCAGGGGGGCTTGGGAGACCCAGTACTTC	CASSLAARGAWETQYF
-	many	TRBV4-3	TRBJ1-6	TGCGCCAGCAGCCAGGTAGCCTTGTATAATTCACCCCTCCACTTT	CASSQVALYNSPLHF
TRBD1	-	TRBV6-5	TRBJ2-2	TGTGCCAGCAGTTACAGGGACAGGTTGAACACCGGGGAGCTGTTTTTT	CASSYRDRLNTGELFF
-	few	TRBV11-2	TRBJ2-2	TGTGCCAGCAGCTTAGGAGGTTGGGGCGGACCCAACACCGGGGAGCTGTTTTTT	CASSLGGWGGPNTGELFF
-	-	TRBV7-2	TRBJ2-2	TGTGCCAGCAGCTTATATCACCCAGCGGCGAACACCGGGGAGCTGTTTTTT	CASSLYHPAANTGELFF
-	-	TRBV6-5	TRBJ1-5	TGTGCCAGCATGCGGGACGGCAATCAGCCCCAGCATTTT	CASMRDGNQPQHF
-	once	TRBV30	TRBJ2-3	TGTGCCTGGAGGCGGACTAGCACAGATACGCAGTATTTT	CAWRRTSTDTQYF
-	few	TRBV7-2	TRBJ1-3	TGTGCCAGCAGCTTATATGGGAGCTCTGGAAACACCATATATTTT	CASSLYGSSGNTIYF
-	-	TRBV5-6	TRBJ2-7	TGTGCCAGCAGCCAAGGACTATTCTACGAGCAGTACTTC	CASSQGLFYEQYF
TRBD1	-	TRBV2	TRBJ1-6	TGTGCCAGCAGTGATTCGGACAGGGTCGTTAATTCACCCCTCCACTTT	CASSDSDRVVNSPLHF
-	-	TRBV28	TRBJ1-1	TGTGCCAGCAGTTTTGACAGAGCTTTCTTT	CASSFDRAFF
-	-	TRBV6-6	TRBJ2-7	TGTGCCAGCAGTTACTCGAAACGGGGGACCTACGAGCAGTACTTC	CASSYSKRGTYEQYF
TRBD1	-	TRBV5-1	TRBJ2-6	TGCGCCAGCAGCCTGGGCGGGACAGGGAACGCTGGGGCCAACGTCCTGACTTTC	CASSLGGTGNAGANVLTF
-	-	TRBV6-7	TRBJ2-7	TGTGCCAGCAGTTATCCGGGGGTTAGCTCCTACGAGCAGTACTTC	CASSYPGVSSYEQYF
TRBD2	-	TRBV9	TRBJ2-1	TGTGCCAGCAGCGTAGCGGGAGGACTGGCTGAGCAGTTCTTC	CASSVAGGLAEQFF
-	few	TRBV6-5	TRBJ1-3	TGTGCCAGCAGTTCCGCAGACTTCTCTGGAAACACCATATATTTT	CASSSADFSGNTIYF
TRBD2	-	TRBV7-9	TRBJ2-7	TGTGCCAGCAACACTCCGGGGGGGCCCTACGAGCAGTACTTC	CASNTPGGPYEQYF
TRBD1	-	TRBV19	TRBJ2-7	TGTGCCAGTAGTATAGGACAGGGTCGCTACGAGCAGTACTTC	CASSIGQGRYEQYF
TRBD2	-	TRBV30	TRBJ2-3	TGTGCCTCTTCCTTGGGACTAGCGGGGGGCGGGGATACGCAGTATTTT	CASSLGLAGGGDTQYF
TRBD2	-	TRBV5-1	TRBJ2-7	TGCGCCAGCAGCACCGGACTAGCGGTAACCTACGAGCAGTACTTC	CASSTGLAVTYEQYF